These 29 T cell receptor beta chains were sequenced from one sample in a study of T cell responses to AZD1222 COVID-19 vaccine (TCRdb year 2021). The time point label of this sample denotes: baseline before first vaccination. The library came from the immunoSEQ multiplex PCR assay. This is the immuneACCESS table as TCRdb keeps it, with only in-frame sequences that have V and J called. A part of the clones is gone; compared with another copy, unresolved V genes explain less than half, and the rest is unexplained. This sample has some 150,000 clones in its table, and 90% of those were observed once. Jointly, the top ten make up around 1.6% of the sample. The sample here was peripheral blood, taken on day 0 of AZD1222 vaccination. Every receptor here comes from an adult in good health.

J is TRBJ1-1 and V is TRBV15; no definite D call. This CDR3 comprises 14 residues. The V gene lost 5 bases and the J gene lost 0 bases, with 10 bases spanning the gap. The V gene's germline CDR1 is LNHNV and CDR2 YYDKDF (reference sequence). The CDR3: CATSQRKVNTEAFF. The CDR3 DNA reads TGTGCCACCAGCCAGAGAAAGGTGAACACTGAAGCTTTCTTT.

The chain carries TRBV5-4 and TRBJ2-7, with 8 nucleotides matching TRBD2. Germline assignment: CDR1 SGHNT and CDR2 YYREEE (reference sequence). The CDR3 runs 15 residues. The V gene end was trimmed by 4 bases and the J gene end by 3 bases; junction bases not matched to a gene: 9. CDR3 region: CASSPASGGYYEQYF. The CDR3 coding sequence is TGTGCCAGCAGCCCGGCCAGCGGGGGATACTACGAGCAGTACTTC. Together with reference TRBV5-4 and TRBJ2-7, the CDR3 gives the full variable domain: ETGVTQSPTHLIKTRGQQVTLRCSSQSGHNTVSWYQQALGQGPQFIFQYYREEENGRGNFPPRFSGLQFPNYSSELNVNALELDDSALYLCASSPASGGYYEQYFGPGTRLTVT.

This clone was observed a single time. This chain connects TRBV18 to TRBJ1-6, with D maybe TRBD1 (5 bases). The CDR3 is made up of 16 amino acids. The V gene's germline CDR1 is KGHSH and CDR2 LQKENI. V lost 5 bases and J 3 bases, leaving 14 bases between the germline ends. In DNA form, the CDR3 reads TGTGCCAGCTCAGCCAGGGAAGGGGTCTATAATTCACCCCTCCACTTT. Protein: CASSAREGVYNSPLHF.

The chain couples TRBV3-1 (or the pseudogene TRBV3-2) to TRBJ1-2, with D uncertain. The CDR3 totals 13 residues. V lost 5 bases and J lost 2, with 9 bases in between. Germline values: CDR1 LGHDT, CDR2 YNNKEL (reference sequence). The CDR3 spells CASSATGNYGYTF. The CDR3 DNA sequence: TGTGCCAGCAGCGCTACGGGCAACTATGGCTACACCTTC.

V gene TRBV13 combines with J gene TRBJ1-2; 9 nucleotides match TRBD1. The ends lost 0 bases at V and 5 bases at J; junction bases unmatched: 4. Per the germline V gene, CDR1 is PRHDT and CDR2 is FYEKMQ (reference sequence). The CDR3 is 15 amino acids. The CDR3 protein is CASSLGLGQGYGYTF. CDR3 nucleotides: TGTGCCAGCAGCTTAGGGCTCGGACAGGGGTATGGCTACACCTTC.

The chain has TRBV29-1 and TRBJ2-3, with unresolved D. Trimming pared 5 bases from V and 4 bases from J, leaving 10 bases between. Germline CDR1 reads SQVTM; CDR2 reads ANQGSEA. The length of the CDR3 is 12 residues. The CDR3 reads CSVMPRADTQYF. As DNA, the CDR3 is TGCAGCGTTATGCCCCGCGCAGATACGCAGTATTTT.

The V call is TRBV24-1, the J call TRBJ2-3, with 9 bases matching TRBD2. The CDR3 contains 19 residues. Germline V gene sequence: CDR1 KGHDR, CDR2 SFDVKD. V lost 0 bases, J lost 1 base, and 10 bases stayed unmatched. CDR3 in amino acids: CATSDLRASGTARTDTQYF. The CDR3 DNA reads as TGTGCCACCAGTGATTTGCGGGCTAGCGGGACGGCCCGCACAGATACGCAGTATTTT.

This chain joins TRBV30 and TRBJ1-6, with D perhaps matching TRBD1 (5 bases). V was clipped by 5 bases and J by 2 bases, with 13 bases between them. The CDR3 is 15 amino acids. Germline V gene data show CDR1 as GTSNPN and CDR2 as SVGIG (reference sequence). CDR3 in DNA: TGTGCCTGGCAGCCGGGGGACCCCTATAATTCACCCCTCCACTTT. Residues: CAWQPGDPYNSPLHF.

The chain couples TRBV7-9 to TRBJ2-3, with D unresolved. The germline V gene has CDR1 SEHNR and CDR2 FQNEAQ (reference sequence). The germline V and J ends were trimmed by 5 bases and 5 bases, with 17 bases remaining between them. The CDR3 is 15 residues long. CDR3 nucleotide sequence: TGTGCCAGCAGCCCCGAAGGTGGTTGGGGAGATACGCAGTATTTT. As protein: CASSPEGGWGDTQYF.

Only a few counts were recorded for this clone. The chain couples TRBV9 to TRBJ2-7, with a weak D call TRBD2 (6 bases). This CDR3 region has 15 residues. Germline V gives CDR1 SGDLS, CDR2 YYNGEE. V was trimmed by 5 bases and J by 2 bases, leaving 17 bases between them. CDR3 amino acids: CASSKSSAATYEQYF. The CDR3 DNA follows: TGTGCCAGCAGTAAGTCTAGCGCCGCCACCTACGAGCAGTACTTC.

The chain employs TRBV5-1 and TRBJ1-1; no clear D gene. The CDR3 extends over 14 amino acids. Trimming took off 3 bases at V and 1 base at J, with 10 bases between the two ends. The germline CDR1 and CDR2 sequences are SGHRS and YFSETQ. This chain's CDR3 is CASSYTPGNTEAFF. DNA for the CDR3: TGCGCCAGCAGCTACACCCCAGGGAACACTGAAGCTTTCTTT.

The rearrangement links TRBV5-1 to TRBJ1-4, with 7 positions matching TRBD1. CDR3 length: 13 residues. Germline V CDR1 and CDR2: SGHRS, YFSETQ. The trim removed 3 bases at V and 11 bases at J, leaving 7 bases unmatched. The CDR3 DNA reads as TGCGCCAGCAGCTCTGGACAGGAATTGAAACTGTTTTTT. The encoded protein is CASSSGQELKLFF.

The chain employs TRBV9 and TRBJ1-2; TRBD1 agrees at 9 bases. This CDR3 contains 13 residues. J gave up 6 bases and V 0 bases, and 0 bases lay outside the gene matches. Germline CDR1 reads SGDLS; CDR2 reads YYNGEE. This chain's CDR3 is CASSVGTGDGYTF. CDR3 in DNA: TGTGCCAGCAGCGTAGGGACAGGGGATGGCTACACCTTC.

The chain is built from TRBV4-1 and TRBJ2-7; 8 bases are a match to TRBD1. In germline, CDR1 is MGHRA, CDR2 YSYEKL. V lost 0 bases and J lost 7; bases outside the gene matches: 11. CDR3 size: 16 residues. The CDR3 nucleotides read TGCGCCAGCAGCCAAGATCTATGGCAGGGGGCAGATGAGCAGTACTTC. Protein sequence: CASSQDLWQGADEQYF.

The rearrangement links TRBV10-3 to TRBJ1-2; a weak D match, TRBD1 (5 bases). The CDR3 sequence is 14 residues long. Trimming pared 4 bases from V and 7 bases from J, leaving 16 bases between. Germline loops: CDR1 ENHRY, CDR2 SYGVKD. CDR3 coding DNA: TGTGCCATCAGTGGGCCCGGGGCTCTGGGTGGCTACACCTTC. Protein sequence: CAISGPGALGGYTF.

The V call is TRBV3-1 (or the pseudogene TRBV3-2), the J call TRBJ2-7; D uncertain. From germline, CDR1 is LGHDT and CDR2 YNNKEL (reference sequence). The CDR3 has 13 residues. V lost 5 bases and J lost 4, with 12 bases in between. This chain's CDR3 is CASSKTPGYEQYF. The CDR3 region has the DNA TGTGCCAGCAGCAAAACTCCCGGATACGAGCAGTACTTC.

The rearrangement uses TRBV6-5 and TRBJ1-6; TRBD1 matches 7 bases. V gave up 6 bases and J gave up 6 bases; unmatched junction bases: 8. Germline V lookup: CDR1 MNHEY, CDR2 SVGAGI. The CDR3 is 15 residues long. The CDR3 DNA reads as TGTGCCAGCAGCCGGGCCGGGACAGTTAATTCACCCCTCCACTTT. Translated, it gives CASSRAGTVNSPLHF.

This clone was observed once. The chain carries TRBV15 and TRBJ1-1; D may be TRBD1 (5 bases). The CDR3 spans 17 residues. The germline gives CDR1 LNHNV, CDR2 YYDKDF (reference sequence). Trimming stripped 0 bases from V and 4 bases from J, with 18 bases between. The CDR3 loop reads CATSRDLLRDGGTEAFF. The DNA of the CDR3 is TGTGCCACCAGCAGAGATCTCTTGAGGGACGGGGGCACTGAAGCTTTCTTT.

The chain joins TRBV7-9 to TRBJ1-3; D remains ambiguous. Trimming stripped 5 bases from V and 0 bases from J, with 14 bases between. Germline assignment: CDR1 SEHNR and CDR2 FQNEAQ (reference sequence). The CDR3 is made up of 16 amino acids. The CDR3 reads CASSPWEFYSGNTIYF. DNA for the CDR3: TGTGCCAGCAGCCCCTGGGAGTTCTACTCTGGAAACACCATATATTTT.

This clone has only one observation. V gene TRBV19 combines with J gene TRBJ1-3; D unclear. The CDR3 is 13 amino acids. The ends were cut back, 6 bases at V and 7 bases at J, with 13 bases in the middle. The germline gives CDR1 LNHDA, CDR2 SQIVND (reference sequence). The DNA for the CDR3 is TGTGCCAGTAGGAAAACCTTTGGGAACACCATATATTTT. Residues: CASRKTFGNTIYF.

The chain combines TRBV5-4 with TRBJ1-3; D gene ambiguous. CDR3 size: 15 residues. V lost 3 bases and J 0 bases, leaving 10 bases between the germline ends. Germline loops: CDR1 SGHNT, CDR2 YYREEE (reference sequence). This CDR3 reads CASSSRPSSGNTIYF. The CDR3 DNA sequence: TGTGCCAGCAGCTCCAGACCCAGCTCTGGAAACACCATATATTTT.

In DNA, the CDR3 is TGTGCCAGCAGCTTAGCAGGAGGGGGGGGTCAGCCCCAGCATTTT. Protein: CASSLAGGGGQPQHF. The V call is TRBV7-9, the J call TRBJ1-5; maybe TRBD1 (6 bases). The CDR3 extends over 15 amino acids. V lost 0 bases and J lost 6, with 12 bases in between. Germline lookup yields CDR1 SEHNR and CDR2 FQNEAQ (reference sequence).

The rearrangement links TRBV19 to TRBJ1-1; D is unclear. V was clipped by 6 bases and J by 8 bases, with 10 bases between them. The CDR3 sequence is 11 residues long. The germline gives CDR1 LNHDA, CDR2 SQIVND (reference sequence). CDR3 coding DNA: TGTGCCAGTAGACTTGGGAGAGAAGCTTTCTTT. Translated: CASRLGREAFF.

The rearrangement uses TRBV9 and TRBJ2-1; the D call may be TRBD1 or TRBD2 (5 bases each). With 3 bases removed from V and 14 bases from J, the gap between germline ends came to 18 bases. Germline lookup yields CDR1 SGDLS and CDR2 YYNGEE. CDR3 length: 13 residues. The CDR3 coding sequence is TGTGCCAGCAGCGCCCATCCCGGGGCTCAGGAGTTCTTC. Translation: CASSAHPGAQEFF.

The rearrangement links TRBV6-1 to TRBJ2-1, with unresolved D. Looked up from germline, CDR1 is MNHNS and CDR2 is SASEGT. This CDR3 is built from 13 residues. Trimming took 1 base from V and 9 from J, leaving 10 bases between them. The CDR3 sequence is CASSEVWVGEQFF. DNA of the CDR3: TGTGCCAGCAGTGAAGTTTGGGTCGGTGAGCAGTTCTTC.

The J gene is TRBJ2-7, the V gene TRBV11-2; D not certain. The CDR3 covers 17 residues. Germline V lookup: CDR1 SGHAT, CDR2 FQNNGV. The ends were cut back, 3 bases at V and 3 bases at J, with 21 bases in the middle. CDR3 protein: CASSFKTGPALYYEQYF. The CDR3 DNA reads TGTGCCAGCAGCTTTAAGACCGGGCCAGCCTTATACTACGAGCAGTACTTC.

The chain employs TRBV30 and TRBJ2-5; 7 bases fit TRBD1. The CDR3 contains 16 residues. J was trimmed by 5 bases and V by 2 bases; bases with no gene match: 14. Per germline, CDR1 GTSNPN and CDR2 SVGIG (reference sequence). CDR3 nucleotides: TGTGCCTGGAGTAATCCCGGGACAGACCGTGGGGAGACCCAGTACTTC. Translated, it gives CAWSNPGTDRGETQYF.

V gene TRBV7-2 combines with J gene TRBJ1-2, with 8 bases aligning to TRBD1. V was clipped by 5 bases and J by 5 bases; unmatched bases: 10. CDR3 size: 15 residues. In germline, CDR1 is SGHTA, CDR2 FQGNSA. The CDR3 reads CASSADRGAGYGYTF. CDR3 nucleotides: TGTGCCAGCAGCGCCGACAGGGGCGCTGGGTATGGCTACACCTTC.

This chain joins TRBV5-3 and TRBJ2-7; D gene unclear. TRBV5-3 is an open reading frame, and its role is uncertain. V lost 4 bases to trimming and J lost 4 bases, with 18 bases between them. The CDR3 extends over 15 amino acids. The CDR3 here is CARSLPCWSLYEQYF. CDR3 DNA sequence: TGTGCCAGAAGCCTCCCCTGTTGGTCCCTTTACGAGCAGTACTTC.